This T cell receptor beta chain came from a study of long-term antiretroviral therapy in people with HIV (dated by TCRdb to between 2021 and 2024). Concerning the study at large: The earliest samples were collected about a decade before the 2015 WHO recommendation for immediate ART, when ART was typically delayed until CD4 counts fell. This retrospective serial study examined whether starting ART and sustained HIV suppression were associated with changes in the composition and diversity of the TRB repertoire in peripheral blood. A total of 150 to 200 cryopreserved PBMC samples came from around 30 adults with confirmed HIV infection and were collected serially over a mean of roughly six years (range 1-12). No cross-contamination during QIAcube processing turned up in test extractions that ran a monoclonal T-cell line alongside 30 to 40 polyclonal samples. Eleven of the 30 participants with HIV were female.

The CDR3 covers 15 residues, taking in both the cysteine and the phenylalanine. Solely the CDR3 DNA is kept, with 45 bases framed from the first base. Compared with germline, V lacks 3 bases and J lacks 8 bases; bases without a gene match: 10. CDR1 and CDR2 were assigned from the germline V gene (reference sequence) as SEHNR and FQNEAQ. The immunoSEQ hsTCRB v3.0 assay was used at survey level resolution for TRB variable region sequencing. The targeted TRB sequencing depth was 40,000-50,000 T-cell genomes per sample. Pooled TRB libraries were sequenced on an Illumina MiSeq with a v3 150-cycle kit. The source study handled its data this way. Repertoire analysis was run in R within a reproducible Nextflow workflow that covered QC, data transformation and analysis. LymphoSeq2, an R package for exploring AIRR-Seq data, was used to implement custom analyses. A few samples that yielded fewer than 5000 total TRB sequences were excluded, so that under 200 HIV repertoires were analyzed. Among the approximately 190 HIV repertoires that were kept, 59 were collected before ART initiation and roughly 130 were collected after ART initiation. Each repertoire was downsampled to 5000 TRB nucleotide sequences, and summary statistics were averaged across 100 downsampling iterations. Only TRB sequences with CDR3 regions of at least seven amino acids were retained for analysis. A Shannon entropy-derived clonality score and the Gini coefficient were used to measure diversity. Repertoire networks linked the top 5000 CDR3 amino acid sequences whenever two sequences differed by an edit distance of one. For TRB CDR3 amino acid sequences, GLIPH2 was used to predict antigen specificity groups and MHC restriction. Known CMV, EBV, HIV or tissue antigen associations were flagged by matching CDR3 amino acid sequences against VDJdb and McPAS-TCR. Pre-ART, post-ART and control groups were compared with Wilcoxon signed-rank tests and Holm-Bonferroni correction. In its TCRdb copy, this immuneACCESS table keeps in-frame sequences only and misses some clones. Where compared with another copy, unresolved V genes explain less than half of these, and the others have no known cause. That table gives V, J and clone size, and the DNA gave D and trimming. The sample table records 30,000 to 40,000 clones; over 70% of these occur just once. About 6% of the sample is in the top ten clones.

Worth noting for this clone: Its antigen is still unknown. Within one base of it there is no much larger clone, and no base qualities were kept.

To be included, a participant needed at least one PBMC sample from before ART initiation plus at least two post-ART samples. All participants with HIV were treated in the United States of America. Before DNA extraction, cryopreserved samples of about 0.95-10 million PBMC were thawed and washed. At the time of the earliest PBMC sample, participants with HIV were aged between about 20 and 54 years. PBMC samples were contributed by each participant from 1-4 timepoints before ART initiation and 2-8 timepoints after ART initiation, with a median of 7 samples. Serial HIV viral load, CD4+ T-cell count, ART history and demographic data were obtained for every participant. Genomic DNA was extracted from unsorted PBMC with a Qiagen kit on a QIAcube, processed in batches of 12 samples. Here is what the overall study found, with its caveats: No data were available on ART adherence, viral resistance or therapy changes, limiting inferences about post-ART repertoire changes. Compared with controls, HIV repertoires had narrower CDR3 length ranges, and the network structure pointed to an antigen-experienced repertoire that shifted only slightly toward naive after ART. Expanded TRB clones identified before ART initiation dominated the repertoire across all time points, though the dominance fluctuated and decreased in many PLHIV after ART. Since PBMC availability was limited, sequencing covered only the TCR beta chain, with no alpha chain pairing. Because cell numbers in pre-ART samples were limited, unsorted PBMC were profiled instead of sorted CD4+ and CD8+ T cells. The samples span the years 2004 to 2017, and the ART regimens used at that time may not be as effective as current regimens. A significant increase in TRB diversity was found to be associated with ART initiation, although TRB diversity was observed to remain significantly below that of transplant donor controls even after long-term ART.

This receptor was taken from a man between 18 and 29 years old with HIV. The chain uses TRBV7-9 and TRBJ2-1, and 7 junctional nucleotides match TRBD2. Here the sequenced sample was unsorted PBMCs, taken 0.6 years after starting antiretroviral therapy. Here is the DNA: TGTGCCAGCAGCTTCGCGACTAGCCCCTTAGATGAGCAGTTCTTC. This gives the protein CASSFATSPLDEQFF.